The sequence of this T cell receptor (beta chain) was determined in a study of chemoradiotherapy in HPV16-positive cancers. Germline V lookup: CDR1 SGHNT, CDR2 YYREEE (reference sequence). The CDR3 runs 15 residues. Trimming pared 4 bases from V and 0 bases from J, leaving 11 bases between. Sequenced by immunoSEQ multiplex PCR; TCRdb stores in-frame clones only, minus some. The table shows about 3,000 clones, with approximately 72% occurring only once. The sample in question was tumor tissue, obtained from a patient who underwent chemoradiotherapy. The gene calls are TRBV5-4 and TRBJ2-1; D is possibly TRBD1 or TRBD2 (5 bases each). The sequence derives from a human donor with HPV-associated anogenital cancer. The CDR3 protein is CASSHQGVSYNEQFF. The CDR3 nucleotides are TGTGCCAGCAGCCATCAGGGAGTCTCCTACAATGAGCAGTTCTTC.